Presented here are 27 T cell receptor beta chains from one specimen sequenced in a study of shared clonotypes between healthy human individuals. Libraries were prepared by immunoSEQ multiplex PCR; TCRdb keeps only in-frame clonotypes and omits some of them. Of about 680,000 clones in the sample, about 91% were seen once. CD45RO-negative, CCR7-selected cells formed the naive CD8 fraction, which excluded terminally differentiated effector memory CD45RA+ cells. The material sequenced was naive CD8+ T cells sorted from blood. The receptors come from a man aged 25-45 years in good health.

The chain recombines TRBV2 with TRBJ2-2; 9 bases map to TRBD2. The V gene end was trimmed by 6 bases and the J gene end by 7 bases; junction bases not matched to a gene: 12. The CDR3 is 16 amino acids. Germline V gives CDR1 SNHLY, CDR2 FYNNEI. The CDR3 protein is CASRTLRATSGGELFF. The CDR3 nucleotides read TGTGCCAGCAGAACCCTGAGGGCGACTAGCGGCGGGGAGCTGTTTTTT.

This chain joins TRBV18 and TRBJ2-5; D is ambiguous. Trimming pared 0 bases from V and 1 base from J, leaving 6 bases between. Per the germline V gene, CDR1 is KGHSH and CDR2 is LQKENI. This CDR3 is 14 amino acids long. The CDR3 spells CASSPPSTQETQYF. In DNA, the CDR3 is TGTGCCAGCTCACCACCGTCAACCCAAGAGACCCAGTACTTC.

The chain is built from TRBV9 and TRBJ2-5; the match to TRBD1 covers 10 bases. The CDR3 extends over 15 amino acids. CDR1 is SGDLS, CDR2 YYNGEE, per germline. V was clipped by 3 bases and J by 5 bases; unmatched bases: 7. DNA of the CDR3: TGTGCCAGCAGCGCCGGGACAGGGGTCGGGGAGACCCAGTACTTC. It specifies CASSAGTGVGETQYF.

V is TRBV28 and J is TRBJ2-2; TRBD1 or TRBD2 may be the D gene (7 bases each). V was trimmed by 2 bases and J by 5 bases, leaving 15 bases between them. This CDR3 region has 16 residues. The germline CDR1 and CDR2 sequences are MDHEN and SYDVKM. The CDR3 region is CASSLDLRGGTGELFF. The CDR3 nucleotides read TGTGCCAGCAGTTTAGATCTCAGGGGGGGGACCGGGGAGCTGTTTTTT.

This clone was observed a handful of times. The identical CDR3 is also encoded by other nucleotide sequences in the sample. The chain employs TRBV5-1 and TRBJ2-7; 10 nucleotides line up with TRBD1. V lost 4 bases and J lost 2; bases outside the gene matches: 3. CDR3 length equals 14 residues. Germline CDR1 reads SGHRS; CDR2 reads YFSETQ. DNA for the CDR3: TGCGCCAGCAGCCCCGGGACAGGGGCCTACGAGCAGTACTTC. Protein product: CASSPGTGAYEQYF. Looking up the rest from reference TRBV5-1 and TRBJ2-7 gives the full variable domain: KAGVTQTPRYLIKTRGQQVTLSCSPISGHRSVSWYQQTPGQGLQFLFEYFSETQRNKGNFPGRFSGRQFSNSRSEMNVSTLELGDSALYLCASSPGTGAYEQYFGPGTRLTVT.

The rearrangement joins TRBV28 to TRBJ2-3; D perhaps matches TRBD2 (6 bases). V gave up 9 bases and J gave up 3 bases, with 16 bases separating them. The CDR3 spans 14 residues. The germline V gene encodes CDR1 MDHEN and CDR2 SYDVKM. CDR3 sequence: CARLRESWTDTQYF. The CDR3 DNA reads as TGTGCCAGGTTACGGGAGAGTTGGACAGATACGCAGTATTTT.

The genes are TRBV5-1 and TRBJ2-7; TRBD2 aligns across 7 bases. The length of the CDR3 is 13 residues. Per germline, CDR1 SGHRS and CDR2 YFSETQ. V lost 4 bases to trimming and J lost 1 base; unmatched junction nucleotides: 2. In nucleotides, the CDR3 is TGCGCCAGCAGCCCGGGACTATCCTACGAGCAGTACTTC. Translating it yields CASSPGLSYEQYF.

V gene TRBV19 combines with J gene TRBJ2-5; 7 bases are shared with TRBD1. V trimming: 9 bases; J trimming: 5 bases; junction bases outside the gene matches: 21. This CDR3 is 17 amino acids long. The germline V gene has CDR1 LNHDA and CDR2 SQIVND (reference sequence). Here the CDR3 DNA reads TGTGCCAGCGGGACGATCCACCGCGCAGGGGGTATGGAGACCCAGTACTTC. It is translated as CASGTIHRAGGMETQYF.

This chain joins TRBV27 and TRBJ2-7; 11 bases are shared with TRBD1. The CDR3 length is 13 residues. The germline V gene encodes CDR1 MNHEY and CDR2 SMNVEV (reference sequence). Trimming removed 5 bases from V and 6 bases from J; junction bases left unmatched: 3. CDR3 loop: CASSPGTGGEQYF. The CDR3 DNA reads TGTGCCAGCAGTCCCGGGACAGGGGGCGAGCAGTACTTC.

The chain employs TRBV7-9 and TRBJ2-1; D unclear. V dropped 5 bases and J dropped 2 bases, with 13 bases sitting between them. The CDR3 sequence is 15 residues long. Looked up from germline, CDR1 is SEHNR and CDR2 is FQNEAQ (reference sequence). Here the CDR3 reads CASSAAPGTYNEQFF. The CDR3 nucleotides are TGTGCCAGCAGCGCGGCCCCAGGAACCTACAATGAGCAGTTCTTC.

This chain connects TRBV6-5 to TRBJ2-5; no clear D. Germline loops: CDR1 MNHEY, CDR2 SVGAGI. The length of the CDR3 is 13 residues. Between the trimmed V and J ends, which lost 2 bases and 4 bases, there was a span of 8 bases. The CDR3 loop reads CASSYNKRETQYF. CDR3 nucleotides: TGTGCCAGCAGTTACAATAAGCGAGAGACCCAGTACTTC.

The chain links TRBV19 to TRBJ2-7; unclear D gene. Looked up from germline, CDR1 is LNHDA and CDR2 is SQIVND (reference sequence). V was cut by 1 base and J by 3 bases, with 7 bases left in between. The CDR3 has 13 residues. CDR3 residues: CASSIGTDYEQYF. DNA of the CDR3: TGTGCCAGTAGTATAGGGACCGACTACGAGCAGTACTTC.

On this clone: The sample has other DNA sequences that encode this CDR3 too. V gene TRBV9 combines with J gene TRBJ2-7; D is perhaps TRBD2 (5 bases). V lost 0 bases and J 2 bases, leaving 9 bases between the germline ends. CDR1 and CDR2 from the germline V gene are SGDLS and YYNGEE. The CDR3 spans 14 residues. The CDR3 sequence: CASSVGGGTYEQYF. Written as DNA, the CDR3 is TGTGCCAGCAGCGTAGGCGGAGGTACCTACGAGCAGTACTTC. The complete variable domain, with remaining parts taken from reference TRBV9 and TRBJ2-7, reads DSGVTQTPKHLITATGQRVTLRCSPRSGDLSVYWYQQSLDQGLQFLIQYYNGEERAKGNILERFSAQQFPDLHSELNLSSLELGDSALYFCASSVGGGTYEQYFGPGTRLTVT.

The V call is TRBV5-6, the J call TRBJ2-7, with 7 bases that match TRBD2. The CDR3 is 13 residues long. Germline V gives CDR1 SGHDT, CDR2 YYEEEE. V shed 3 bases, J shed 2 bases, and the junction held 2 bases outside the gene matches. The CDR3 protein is CASSWGTTYEQYF. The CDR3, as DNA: TGTGCCAGCAGCTGGGGGACTACCTACGAGCAGTACTTC.

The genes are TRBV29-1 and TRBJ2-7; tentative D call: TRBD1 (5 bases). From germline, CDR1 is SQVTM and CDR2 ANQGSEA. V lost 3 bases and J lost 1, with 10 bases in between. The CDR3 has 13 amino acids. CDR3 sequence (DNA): TGCAGCGTTGAGGAAGGGGTGTCCTACGAGCAGTACTTC. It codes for CSVEEGVSYEQYF.

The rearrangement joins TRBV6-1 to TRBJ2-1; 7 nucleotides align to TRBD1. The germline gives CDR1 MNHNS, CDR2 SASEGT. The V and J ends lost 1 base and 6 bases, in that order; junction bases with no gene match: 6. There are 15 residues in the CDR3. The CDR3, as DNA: TGTGCCAGCAGTGAAGAATGGACAGGTGTCAATGAGCAGTTCTTC. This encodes CASSEEWTGVNEQFF.

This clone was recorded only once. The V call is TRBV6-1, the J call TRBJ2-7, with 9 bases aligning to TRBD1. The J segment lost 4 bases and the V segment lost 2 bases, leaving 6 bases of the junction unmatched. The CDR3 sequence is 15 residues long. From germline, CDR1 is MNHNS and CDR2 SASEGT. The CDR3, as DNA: TGTGCCAGCAGTGAAAGGAGGGACAGGGATTACGAGCAGTACTTC. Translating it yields CASSERRDRDYEQYF.

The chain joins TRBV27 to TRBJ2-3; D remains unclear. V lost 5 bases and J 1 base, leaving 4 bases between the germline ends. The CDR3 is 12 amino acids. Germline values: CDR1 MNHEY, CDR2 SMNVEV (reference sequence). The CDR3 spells CASSGGTDTQYF. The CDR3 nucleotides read TGTGCCAGCAGTGGAGGCACAGATACGCAGTATTTT.

In DNA, the CDR3 is TGTGCCAGCAGCCTCCTCCGGGACAGGGTCGGGAAAAGCACAGATACGCAGTATTTT. Translated: CASSLLRDRVGKSTDTQYF. The J gene is TRBJ2-3, the V gene TRBV13, with 9 positions matching TRBD1. Unmatched junction bases numbered 15, after V lost 5 bases and J lost 0 bases. The CDR3 covers 19 residues. From germline, CDR1 is PRHDT and CDR2 FYEKMQ (reference sequence).

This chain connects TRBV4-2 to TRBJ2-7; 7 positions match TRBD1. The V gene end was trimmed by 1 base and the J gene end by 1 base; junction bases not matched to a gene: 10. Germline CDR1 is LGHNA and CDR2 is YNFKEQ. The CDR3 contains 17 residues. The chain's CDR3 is CASSQASRTGKSYEQYF. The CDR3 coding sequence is TGTGCCAGCAGCCAAGCGAGTCGGACAGGCAAATCCTACGAGCAGTACTTC.

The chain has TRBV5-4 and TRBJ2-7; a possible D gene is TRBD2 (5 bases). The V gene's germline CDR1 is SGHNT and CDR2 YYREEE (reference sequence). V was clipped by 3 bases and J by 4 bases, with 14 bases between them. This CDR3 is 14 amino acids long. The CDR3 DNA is TGTGCCAGCAGCTCGGGGAATTCGGTATACGAGCAGTACTTC. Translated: CASSSGNSVYEQYF.

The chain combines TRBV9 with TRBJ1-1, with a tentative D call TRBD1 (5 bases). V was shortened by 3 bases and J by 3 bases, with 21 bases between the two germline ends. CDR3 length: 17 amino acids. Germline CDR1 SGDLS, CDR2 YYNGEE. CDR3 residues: CASSATAGQGDYTEAFF. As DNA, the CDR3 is TGTGCCAGCAGCGCAACAGCGGGGCAAGGCGATTACACTGAAGCTTTCTTT. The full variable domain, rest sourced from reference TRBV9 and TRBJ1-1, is DSGVTQTPKHLITATGQRVTLRCSPRSGDLSVYWYQQSLDQGLQFLIQYYNGEERAKGNILERFSAQQFPDLHSELNLSSLELGDSALYFCASSATAGQGDYTEAFFGQGTRLTVV.

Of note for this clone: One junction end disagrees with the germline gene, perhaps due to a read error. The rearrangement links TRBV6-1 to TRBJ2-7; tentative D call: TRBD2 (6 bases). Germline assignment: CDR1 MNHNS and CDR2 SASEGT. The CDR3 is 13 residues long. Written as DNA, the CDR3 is TGCGCCAGCAGTGAAGTTCGGGGGAGAGGGCAGTACTTC. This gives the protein CASSEVRGRGQYF.

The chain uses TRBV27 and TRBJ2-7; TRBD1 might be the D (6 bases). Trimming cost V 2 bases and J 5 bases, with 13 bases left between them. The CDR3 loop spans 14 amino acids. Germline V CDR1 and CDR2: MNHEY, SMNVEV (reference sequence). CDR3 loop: CASSLQGQPNEQYF. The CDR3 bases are TGTGCCAGCAGTTTACAAGGACAGCCTAACGAGCAGTACTTC.

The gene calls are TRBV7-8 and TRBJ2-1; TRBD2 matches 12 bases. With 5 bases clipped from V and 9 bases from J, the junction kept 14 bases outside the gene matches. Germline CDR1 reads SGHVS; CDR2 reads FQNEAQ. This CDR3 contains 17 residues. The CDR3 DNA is TGTGCCAGCAGCCGAACCGTGACTAGCGGGAGTCAGAGTGAGCAGTTCTTC. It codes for CASSRTVTSGSQSEQFF.

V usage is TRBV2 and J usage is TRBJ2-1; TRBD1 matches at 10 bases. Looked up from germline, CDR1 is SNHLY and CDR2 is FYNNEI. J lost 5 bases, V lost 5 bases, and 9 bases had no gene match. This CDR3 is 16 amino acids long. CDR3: CASSITGTGDDNEQFF. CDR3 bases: TGTGCCAGCAGTATAACCGGGACAGGGGACGACAATGAGCAGTTCTTC.

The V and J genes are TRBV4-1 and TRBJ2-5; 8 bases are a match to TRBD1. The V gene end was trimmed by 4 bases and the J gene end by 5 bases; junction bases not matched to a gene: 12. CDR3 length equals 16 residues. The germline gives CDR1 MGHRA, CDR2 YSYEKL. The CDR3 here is CASSPGGAGEYETQYF. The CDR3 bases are TGCGCCAGCAGCCCAGGGGGCGCCGGGGAATATGAGACCCAGTACTTC.